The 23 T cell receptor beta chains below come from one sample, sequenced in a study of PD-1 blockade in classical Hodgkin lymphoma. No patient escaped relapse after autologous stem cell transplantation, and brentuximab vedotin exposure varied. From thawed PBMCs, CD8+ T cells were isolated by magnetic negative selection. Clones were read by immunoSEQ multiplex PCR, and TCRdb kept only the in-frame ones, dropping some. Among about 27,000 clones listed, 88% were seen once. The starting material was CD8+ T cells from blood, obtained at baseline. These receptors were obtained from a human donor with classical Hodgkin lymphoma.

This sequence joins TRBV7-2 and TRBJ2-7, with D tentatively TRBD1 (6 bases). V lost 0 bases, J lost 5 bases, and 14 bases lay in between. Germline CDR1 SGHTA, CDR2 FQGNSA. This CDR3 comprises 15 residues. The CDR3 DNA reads TGTGCCAGCAGCTTAGCCCCGCAGGGGTGGGACGAGCAGTACTTC. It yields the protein CASSLAPQGWDEQYF.

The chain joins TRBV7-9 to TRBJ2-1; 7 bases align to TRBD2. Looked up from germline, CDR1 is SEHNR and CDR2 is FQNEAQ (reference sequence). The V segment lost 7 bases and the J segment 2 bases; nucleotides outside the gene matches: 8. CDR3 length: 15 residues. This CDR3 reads CASNQERGTYNEQFF. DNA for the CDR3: TGTGCCAGCAACCAAGAGCGGGGAACCTACAATGAGCAGTTCTTC.

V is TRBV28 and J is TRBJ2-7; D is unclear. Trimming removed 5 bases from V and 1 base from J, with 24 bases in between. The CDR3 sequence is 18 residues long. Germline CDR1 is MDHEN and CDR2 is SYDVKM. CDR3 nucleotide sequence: TGTGCCAGCAGTCCACTCGACCCTATCCTAGGAATATCCTACGAGCAGTACTTC. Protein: CASSPLDPILGISYEQYF. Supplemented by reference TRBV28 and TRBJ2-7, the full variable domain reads DVKVTQSSRYLVKRTGEKVFLECVQDMDHENMFWYRQDPGLGLRLIYFSYDVKMKEKGDIPEGYSVSREKKERFSLILESASTNQTSMYLCASSPLDPILGISYEQYFGPGTRLTVT.

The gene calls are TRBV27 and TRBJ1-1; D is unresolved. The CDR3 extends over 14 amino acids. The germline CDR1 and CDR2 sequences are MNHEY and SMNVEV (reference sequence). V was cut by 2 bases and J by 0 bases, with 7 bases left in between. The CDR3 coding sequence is TGTGCCAGCAGTTTAAGTAGATTGAACACTGAAGCTTTCTTT. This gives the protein CASSLSRLNTEAFF.

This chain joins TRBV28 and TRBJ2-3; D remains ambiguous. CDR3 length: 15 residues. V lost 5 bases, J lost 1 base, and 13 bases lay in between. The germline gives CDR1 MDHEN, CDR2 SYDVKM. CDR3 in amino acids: CASSNPSWGTDTQYF. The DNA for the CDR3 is TGTGCCAGCAGTAACCCGAGTTGGGGCACAGATACGCAGTATTTT.

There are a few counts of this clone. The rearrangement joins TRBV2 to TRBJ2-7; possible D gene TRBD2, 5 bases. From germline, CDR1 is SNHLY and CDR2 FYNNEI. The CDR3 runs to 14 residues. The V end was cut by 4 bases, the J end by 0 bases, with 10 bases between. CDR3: CASSGRTDSYEQYF. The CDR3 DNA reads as TGTGCCAGCAGTGGGAGGACGGACTCCTACGAGCAGTACTTC.

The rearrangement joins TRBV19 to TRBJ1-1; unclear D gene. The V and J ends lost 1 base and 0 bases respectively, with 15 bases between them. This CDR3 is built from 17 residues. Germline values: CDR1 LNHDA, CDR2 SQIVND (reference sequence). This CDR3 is CASSIVPGRAMNTEAFF. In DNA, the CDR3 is TGTGCCAGTAGTATAGTTCCCGGACGGGCAATGAACACTGAAGCTTTCTTT.

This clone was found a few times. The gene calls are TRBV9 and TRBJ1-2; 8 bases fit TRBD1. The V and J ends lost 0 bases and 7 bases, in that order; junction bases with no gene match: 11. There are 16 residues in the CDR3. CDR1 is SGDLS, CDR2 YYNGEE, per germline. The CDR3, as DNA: TGTGCCAGCAGCGTAGCTATAGGTCCGGACAGGGTTGGCTACACCTTC. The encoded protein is CASSVAIGPDRVGYTF.

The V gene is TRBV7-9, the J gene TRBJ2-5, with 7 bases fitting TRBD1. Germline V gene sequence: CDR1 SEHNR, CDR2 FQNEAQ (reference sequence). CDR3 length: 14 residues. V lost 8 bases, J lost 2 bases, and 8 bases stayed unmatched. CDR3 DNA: TGTGCCAGCGGGGACAGCCGGGTTCAAGAGACCCAGTACTTC. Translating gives CASGDSRVQETQYF.

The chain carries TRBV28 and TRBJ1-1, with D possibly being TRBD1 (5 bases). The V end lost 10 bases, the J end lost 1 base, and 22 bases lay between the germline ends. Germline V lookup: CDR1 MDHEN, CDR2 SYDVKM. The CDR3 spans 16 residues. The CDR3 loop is CATNTGLAYRNTEAFF. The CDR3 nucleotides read TGTGCCACCAACACGGGGCTAGCATATCGGAACACTGAAGCTTTCTTT.

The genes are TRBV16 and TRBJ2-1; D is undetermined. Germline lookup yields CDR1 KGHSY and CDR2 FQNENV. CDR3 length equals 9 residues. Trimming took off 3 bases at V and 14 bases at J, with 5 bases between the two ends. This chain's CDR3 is CASSHPEFF. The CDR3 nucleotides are TGTGCCAGCAGCCATCCCGAGTTCTTC.

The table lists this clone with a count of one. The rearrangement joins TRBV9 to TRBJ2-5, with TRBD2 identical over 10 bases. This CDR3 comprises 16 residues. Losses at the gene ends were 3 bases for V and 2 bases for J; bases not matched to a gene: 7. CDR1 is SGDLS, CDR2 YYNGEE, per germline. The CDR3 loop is CASSAVAGGPQETQYF. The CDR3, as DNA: TGTGCCAGCAGCGCCGTAGCGGGAGGCCCGCAAGAGACCCAGTACTTC.

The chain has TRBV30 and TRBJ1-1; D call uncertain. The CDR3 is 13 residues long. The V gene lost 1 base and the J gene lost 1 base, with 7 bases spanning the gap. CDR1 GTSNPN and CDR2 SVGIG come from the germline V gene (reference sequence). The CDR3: CAWSEASNTEAFF. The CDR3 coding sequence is TGTGCCTGGAGTGAGGCTTCGAACACTGAAGCTTTCTTT.

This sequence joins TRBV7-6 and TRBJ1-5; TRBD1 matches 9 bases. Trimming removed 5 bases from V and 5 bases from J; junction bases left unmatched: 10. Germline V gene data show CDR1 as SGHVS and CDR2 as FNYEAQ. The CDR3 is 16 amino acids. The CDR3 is CASSPRGQGYHQPQHF. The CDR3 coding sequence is TGTGCCAGCAGCCCACGGGGACAGGGATATCATCAGCCCCAGCATTTT. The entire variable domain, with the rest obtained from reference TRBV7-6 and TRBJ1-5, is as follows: GAGVSQSPRYKVTKRGQDVALRCDPISGHVSLYWYRQALGQGPEFLTYFNYEAQQDKSGLPNDRFSAERPEGSISTLTIQRTEQRDSAMYRCASSPRGQGYHQPQHFGDGTRLSIL.

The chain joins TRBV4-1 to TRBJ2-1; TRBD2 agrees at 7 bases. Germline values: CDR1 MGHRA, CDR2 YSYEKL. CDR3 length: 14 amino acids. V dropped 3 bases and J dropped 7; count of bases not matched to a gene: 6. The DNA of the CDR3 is TGCGCCAGCAGCCATAGCGGGCAGGGAAATGAGCAGTTCTTC. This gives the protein CASSHSGQGNEQFF.

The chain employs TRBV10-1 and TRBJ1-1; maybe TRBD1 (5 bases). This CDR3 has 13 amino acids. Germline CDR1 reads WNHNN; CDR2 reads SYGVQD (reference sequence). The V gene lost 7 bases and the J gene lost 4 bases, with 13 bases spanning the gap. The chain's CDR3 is CASTPIGGTEAFF. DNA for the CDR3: TGCGCCAGCACGCCGATCGGGGGCACTGAAGCTTTCTTT.

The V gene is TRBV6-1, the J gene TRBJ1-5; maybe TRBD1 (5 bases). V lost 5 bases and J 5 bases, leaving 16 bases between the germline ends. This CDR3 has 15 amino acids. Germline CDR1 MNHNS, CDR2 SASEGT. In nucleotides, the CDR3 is TGTGCCAGCAGTATGAGGGACCTCAGCGATCAGCCCCAGCATTTT. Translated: CASSMRDLSDQPQHF.

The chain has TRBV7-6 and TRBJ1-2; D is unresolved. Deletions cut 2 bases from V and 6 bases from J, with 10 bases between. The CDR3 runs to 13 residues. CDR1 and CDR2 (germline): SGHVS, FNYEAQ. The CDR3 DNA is TGTGCCAGCAGCTTATCTTACGGGAATGGCTACACCTTC. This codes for CASSLSYGNGYTF.

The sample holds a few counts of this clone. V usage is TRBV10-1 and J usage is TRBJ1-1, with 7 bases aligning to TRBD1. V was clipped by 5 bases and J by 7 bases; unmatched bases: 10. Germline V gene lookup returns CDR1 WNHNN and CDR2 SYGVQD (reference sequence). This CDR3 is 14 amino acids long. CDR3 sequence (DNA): TGCGCCAGCAGTCGGTCGTACAGGGGTAATGAAGCTTTCTTT. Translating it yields CASSRSYRGNEAFF.

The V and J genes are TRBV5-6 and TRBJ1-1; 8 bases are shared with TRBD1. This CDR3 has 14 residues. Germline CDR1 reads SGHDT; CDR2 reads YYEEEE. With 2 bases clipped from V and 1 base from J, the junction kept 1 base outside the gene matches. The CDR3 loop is CASSFGQGNTEAFF. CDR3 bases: TGTGCCAGCAGCTTCGGACAGGGGAACACTGAAGCTTTCTTT.

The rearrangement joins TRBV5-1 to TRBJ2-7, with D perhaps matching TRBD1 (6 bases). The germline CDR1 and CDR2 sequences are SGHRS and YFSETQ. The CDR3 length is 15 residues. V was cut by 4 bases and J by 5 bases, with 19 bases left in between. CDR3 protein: CASSGVDRLEDEQYF. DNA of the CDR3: TGCGCCAGCAGCGGGGTAGACAGGCTCGAGGACGAGCAGTACTTC.

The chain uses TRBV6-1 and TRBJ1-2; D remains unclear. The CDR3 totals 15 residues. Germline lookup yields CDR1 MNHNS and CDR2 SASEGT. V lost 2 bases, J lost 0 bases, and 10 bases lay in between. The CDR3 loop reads CASSEPSGANYGYTF. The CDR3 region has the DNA TGTGCCAGCAGTGAACCCTCGGGAGCTAACTATGGCTACACCTTC.

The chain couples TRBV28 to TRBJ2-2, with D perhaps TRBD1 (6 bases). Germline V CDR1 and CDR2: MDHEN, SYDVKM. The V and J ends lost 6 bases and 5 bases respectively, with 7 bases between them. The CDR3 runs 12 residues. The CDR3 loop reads CASSTGTGELFF. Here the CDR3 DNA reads TGTGCCAGCAGCACAGGGACCGGGGAGCTGTTTTTT.